This TCR beta chain appears in the sequencing data of a study of blood T cell repertoires in COVID-19. On the study more broadly: Sites across the United States, Italy and Spain contributed samples from acute and convalescent COVID-19. In each case, the material was cDNA or gDNA derived from T cells, B-cell-depleted T cells, or PBMCs.

This CDR3 has 15 residues. Germline lookup yields CDR1 MNHEY and CDR2 SVGEGT. The ends were cut back, 2 bases at V and 4 bases at J, with 12 bases in the middle. Authors' data handling: Amplification of reference gene primers was used by the study to estimate nucleated cell counts. Assay: immunoSEQ multiplex PCR; the TCRdb copy retains only in-frame clones and omits some. D and trimming come from the DNA, and the V and J calls and clone size come from that table. This table has 50,000 to 70,000 clones, around nine tenths appearing once. This chain links TRBV6-2 or TRBV6-3 with TRBJ1-3; no firm D call. The specimen sequenced was peripheral blood. The TCR was taken from a man in his 60s with acute or convalescent COVID-19. The CDR3 sequence is CASSYSPHGGNTIYF. CDR3 DNA sequence: TGTGCCAGCAGTTACAGCCCCCACGGGGGAAACACCATATATTTT.